This TCR beta chain was identified during a study of blood T cell repertoires in COVID-19. The overall study: Material from acute and convalescent COVID-19 was sourced from the United States, Italy and Spain.

The germline gives CDR1 SQVTM, CDR2 ANQGSEA. Trimming took 7 bases from V and 0 from J; bases not matched to a gene: 5. The CDR3 is 13 amino acids. Original handling: The assay estimated nucleated cells by amplifying reference gene primers. The method was immunoSEQ multiplex PCR; TCRdb's version includes in-frame clones alone and lacks a portion of them. D and trimming come from the DNA, and the V and J calls and clone size come from that table. The sample comprises 55,000 to 70,000 clones, roughly 90% of which are singletons, and 6% to 7.5% rests with the top ten. It was during active infection that Seattle patients were enrolled and then longitudinally followed.

This sequence originates from a man aged 35 to 55 with COVID-19, enrolled during active disease. The sample taken for sequencing was peripheral blood. V is TRBV29-1 and J is TRBJ1-1; 7 positions match TRBD1. The CDR3 DNA follows: TGCAGCGCTCAGGGACAGCTGAACACTGAAGCTTTCTTT. This gives the protein CSAQGQLNTEAFF.